These T cell receptor beta chains were read from a single sample in a study of T-cell memory formation after mild COVID-19. TCRdb itself ran the 5' RACE reads through MiXCR, one entry per CDR3 protein. Among about 430,000 distinct CDR3 sequences listed, roughly 17% were seen once. The sequenced sample was PBMCs or a T cell subset sorted from them (not recorded which). These receptors came from a man aged 18 to 29 who had mild COVID-19 (a few samples of this study predate the infection). Cell type and time point are not known. Both conserved end residues are part of each CDR3. The D gene is left open where the match is weak. Part of the rows lack a size; the others show once, few, many or a class for expanded clones.

j_call v_call d_call clone_size cdr3_aa cdr3_nt
TRBJ2-2 TRBV5-5 . few CASSPPRWRNTGELFF TGTGCCAGCAGCCCCCCTCGTTGGAGGAACACCGGGGAGCTGTTTTTT
TRBJ2-7 TRBV12-3/TRBV12-4 TRBD1 . CASRQTGFAYEQYF TGTGCCAGCAGGCAGACAGGGTTCGCCTACGAGCAGTACTTC
TRBJ2-4 TRBV7-6 . few CASSLVADGAKNIQYF TGTGCCAGCAGCTTAGTGGCGGATGGAGCCAAAAACATTCAGTACTTC
TRBJ1-2 TRBV6-1 . . CASSRAGQTNYGYTF TGTGCCAGCAGCCGGGCGGGGCAGACCAACTATGGCTACACCTTC
TRBJ1-2 TRBV24-1 . few CATSDGRINYGYTF TGTGCCACCAGTGATGGACGGATTAACTATGGCTACACCTTC
TRBJ2-1 TRBV6-4 TRBD2 . CASSVIAGGDNEQFF TGTGCCAGCAGTGTGATAGCGGGGGGCGACAATGAGCAGTTCTTC
TRBJ2-3 TRBV9 TRBD2 . CASSVVGLAGAKDTQYF TGTGCCAGCAGCGTAGTAGGACTAGCGGGGGCAAAAGATACGCAGTATTTT
TRBJ2-2 TRBV7-9 TRBD1 . CASSPPGTGGYTGELFF TGTGCCAGCAGCCCACCCGGGACAGGGGGCTACACCGGGGAGCTGTTTTTT
TRBJ1-2 TRBV12-3/TRBV12-4 . . CASSGAGLYGYTF TGTGCCAGCAGTGGGGCCGGTCTCTATGGCTACACCTTC
TRBJ1-2 TRBV6-5 TRBD1 . CASSTGGASGYTF TGTGCCAGCAGTACAGGGGGCGCCAGTGGCTACACCTTC
TRBJ1-2 TRBV12-3/TRBV12-4 . . CASSFWFGGNGYTF TGTGCCAGCAGTTTCTGGTTCGGGGGAAATGGCTACACCTTC
TRBJ1-4 TRBV7-2 . . CASSLVSGATNEKLFF TGTGCCAGCAGCTTAGTTTCAGGGGCAACTAATGAAAAACTGTTTTTT
TRBJ2-3 TRBV24-1 . . CATSDSRGRTDTQYF TGTGCCACCAGTGATTCTCGAGGGCGTACAGATACGCAGTATTTT
TRBJ1-2 TRBV7-3 . many CASSLRMGYGYTF TGTGCCAGCAGCTTGAGGATGGGATATGGCTACACCTTC
TRBJ2-1 TRBV2 . . CASINLLGEQFF TGTGCCAGCATCAACTTACTGGGTGAGCAGTTCTTC
TRBJ1-1 TRBV6-5 . . CASSSAGEGVTEAFF TGTGCCAGCAGTTCAGCGGGGGAGGGGGTCACTGAAGCTTTCTTT
TRBJ1-2 TRBV6-2/TRBV6-3 . few CASNQARSGYTF TGTGCCAGCAACCAGGCTCGAAGTGGCTACACCTTC
TRBJ1-5 TRBV4-2 . few CASSQEGRGNQPQHF TGTGCCAGCAGCCAAGAGGGACGCGGTAATCAGCCCCAGCATTTT
TRBJ1-4 TRBV4-3 TRBD1 . CASSRYRGRGANEKLFF TGCGCCAGCAGCCGTTACAGGGGGCGCGGAGCTAATGAAAAACTGTTTTTT